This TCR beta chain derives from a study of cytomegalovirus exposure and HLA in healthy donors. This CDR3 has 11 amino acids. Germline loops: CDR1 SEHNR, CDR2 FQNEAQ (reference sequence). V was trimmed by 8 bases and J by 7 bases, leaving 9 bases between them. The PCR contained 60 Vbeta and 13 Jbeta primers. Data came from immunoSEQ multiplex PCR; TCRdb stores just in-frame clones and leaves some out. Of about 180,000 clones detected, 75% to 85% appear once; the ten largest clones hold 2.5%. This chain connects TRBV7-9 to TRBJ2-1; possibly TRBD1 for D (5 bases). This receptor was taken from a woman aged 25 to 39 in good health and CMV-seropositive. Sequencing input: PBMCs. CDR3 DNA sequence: TGTGCCAGCTCTAGACAGAATGAGCAGTTCTTC. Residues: CASSRQNEQFF.